A single T cell receptor (beta chain) is shown here with its context. Its antigen remains unknown. The data originate from a study of cytomegalovirus exposure and HLA in healthy donors. The study, taken as a whole, reports: Donor immune exposure was known only as CMV serostatus. Investigators reported approximately 150 TCR beta chains as tied to cytomegalovirus.

The PCR employed 60 Vbeta primers together with 13 Jbeta primers. Repertoires were generated with immunoSEQ multiplex PCR, while TCRdb's copy carries only in-frame clones and drops some. The table lists about 200,000 clones, about 70% of them singletons. Trimming pared 3 bases from V and 5 bases from J, leaving 13 bases between. This CDR3 comprises 14 residues. The germline V gene has CDR1 KGHSH and CDR2 LQKENI. The source is a man in his forties or fifties in good health and CMV-seropositive. Input material: PBMCs. This rearrangement joins TRBV18 to TRBJ1-1, with D possibly being TRBD1 (6 bases). CDR3: CASSPTGIGTEAFF. Written as DNA, the CDR3 is TGTGCCAGCTCACCCACAGGGATTGGGACTGAAGCTTTCTTT.